The rows below give T cell receptor beta chains drawn from one sample of a study of cytomegalovirus exposure and HLA in healthy donors. Libraries were prepared by immunoSEQ multiplex PCR; TCRdb keeps only in-frame clonotypes and omits some of them. The table includes approximately 260,000 clones, around 86% detected once. The sample was PBMCs. These receptors were obtained from a woman aged 30 to 39 in good health and CMV-seropositive. The CDR3 runs from the conserved cysteine through the conserved F or W. A D gene is named only where the DNA matches it firmly. A row's size may be missing; if present it is once, few, many or a size class.

>NA|NA|TRBV28|TRBJ1-2
TGTGCCACCCAGAGGGTATCAGATGGCTACACCTTC
CATQRVSDGYTF
>TRBD1|NA|TRBV27|TRBJ2-7
TGTGCCAGCAGTTTCAGGGGGCCTCTATACGAGCAGTACTTC
CASSFRGPLYEQYF
>NA|NA|TRBV14|TRBJ2-7
TGTGCCAGCAGCCAACAGGGGATCATCTACGAGCAGTACTTC
CASSQQGIIYEQYF
>TRBD1|NA|TRBV2|TRBJ1-2
TGTGCCAGCAGTGAAACAGGGGTGGAGGGCTACACCTTC
CASSETGVEGYTF
>NA|few|TRBV6-4|TRBJ1-2
TGTGCCAGCAGTCCCCGGCACGAACTAGGCTATGGCTACACCTTC
CASSPRHELGYGYTF
>NA|NA|TRBV5-1|TRBJ2-5
TGCGCCAGCAGCTTGGCCCCCCAGGGGCAAGAGACCCAGTACTTC
CASSLAPQGQETQYF
>TRBD2|NA|TRBV10-1|TRBJ2-1
TGCGCCAGCAGTGATACTAGCGGGAGAAGGGGCAATGAGCAGTTCTTC
CASSDTSGRRGNEQFF
>NA|once|TRBV19|TRBJ1-5
TGTGCCAGTAGTGAATCCGTAACCGGGAGCCAGCCCCAGCATTTT
CASSESVTGSQPQHF
>NA|once|TRBV30|TRBJ1-1
TGTGCCTGGAGGATAGGACAAGGACCACTGAACACTGAAGCTTTCTTT
CAWRIGQGPLNTEAFF
>NA|NA|TRBV29-1|TRBJ2-6
TGCAGCGTTGAGACAATGACAGGTTCAGATTGGCTGTCAAATGTGGATGGGGCCAACGTCCTGACTTTC
CSVETMTGSDWLSNVDGANVLTF
>NA|once|TRBV5-6|TRBJ1-1
TGTGCCAGCAGCTTGCGGGGTACGGTTTTCTTT
CASSLRGTVFF
>NA|once|TRBV4-2|TRBJ2-7
TGTGCCAGCAGCCAAGAGGTCGAGCGTTTCGAGCAGTACTTC
CASSQEVERFEQYF